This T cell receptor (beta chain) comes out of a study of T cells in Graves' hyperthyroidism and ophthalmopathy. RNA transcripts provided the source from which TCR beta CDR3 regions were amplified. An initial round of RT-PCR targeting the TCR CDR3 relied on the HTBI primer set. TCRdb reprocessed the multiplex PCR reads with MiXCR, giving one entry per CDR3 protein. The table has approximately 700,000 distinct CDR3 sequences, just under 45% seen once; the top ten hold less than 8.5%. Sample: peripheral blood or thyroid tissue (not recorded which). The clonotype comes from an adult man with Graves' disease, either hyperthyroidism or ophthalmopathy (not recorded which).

In DNA form, the CDR3 reads TGTGCCAGCAGTCCCCCCCCAGGGAGCAATCAGCCCCAGCATTTT. Residues: CASSPPPGSNQPQHF. This chain links TRBV2 with TRBJ1-5; D might be TRBD1 (5 bases). Per germline, CDR1 SNHLY and CDR2 FYNNEI. There are 15 residues in the CDR3. Trimming removed 5 bases at V and 1 base at J, with 12 bases between.